Listed below are T cell receptor beta chains from one sample, sequenced in a study of sequential checkpoint blockade in melanoma. Assay: immunoSEQ multiplex PCR; the TCRdb copy retains only in-frame clones and omits some. The sample consists of 6,500 to 8,000 clones, under 30% of them appearing once. Sequencing used tumor tissue (inferred from file names), obtained from a patient given nivolumab and ipilimumab in sequence. Every receptor here comes from a human donor with melanoma. CDR3s include the opening cysteine and the closing phenylalanine or tryptophan. D genes are given only for firm matches.

>TRBV19|.|TRBJ1-1
CASSGHDPNTEAFF
>TRBV5-1|.|TRBJ1-3
CASSFRAFSGNTIYF
>TRBV19|.|TRBJ1-2
CASSIGVDRNYGYTF
>TRBV23-1|.|TRBJ1-4
CASSQGPGVGEKLFF
>TRBV12-5|TRBD1|TRBJ1-5
CASKLTGGRSNQPQHF
>TRBV19|.|TRBJ2-7
CASRNRDYEQYF
>TRBV11-3|.|TRBJ2-7
CASSPPGTALLYEQYF
>TRBV11-3|TRBD2|TRBJ2-5
CASSPSGSPQETQYF
>TRBV18|.|TRBJ2-2
CASSPPPGELFF
>TRBV14|TRBD1|TRBJ1-1
CASSRTGSSWAFF
>TRBV30|TRBD2|TRBJ2-1
CAWSRGDYHNEQFF
>TRBV6-8|.|TRBJ2-3
CASRREADTQYF
>TRBV11-3|.|TRBJ1-5
CASSLAGLRQPQHF
>TRBV6-8|TRBD2|TRBJ2-1
CASSYSRSGTSVRDEQFF
>TRBV11-3|.|TRBJ2-7
CASSLEADSKWKQYEQYF
>TRBV2|.|TRBJ1-1
CASSAPTEMNTEAFF
>TRBV7-6|.|TRBJ2-1
CASSYGTPDNEQFF
>TRBV19|.|TRBJ2-2
CASSLQGFGPTGELFF
>TRBV19|.|TRBJ2-7
CASSTQGGYEQYF
>TRBV28|TRBD1|TRBJ2-6
CASSPETGGVGANVLTF
>TRBV11-3|.|TRBJ1-1
CASSRGQGYTEAFF
>TRBV29-1|TRBD2|TRBJ2-1
CSVQDNGLAGYNEQFF
>TRBV11-3|.|TRBJ2-7
CASSLTGESYEQYF
>TRBV18|.|TRBJ2-6
CASSPLSISGANVLTF
>TRBV6-8|TRBD2|TRBJ2-1
CASSYEGLAFEQFF
>TRBV12-5|TRBD1|TRBJ2-7
CASTRDRAYEQYF